Below are 25 T cell receptor beta chains sequenced from a single sample in a study of T cell responses to AZD1222 COVID-19 vaccine. Using immunoSEQ multiplex PCR, the repertoire was profiled, and TCRdb retains in-frame clones only, with some absent. The table lists 130,000 or so clones, about 79% of them singletons. The sequencing used peripheral blood, collected 28 days after the second AZD1222 dose. The origin of the receptors is an adult who received the AZD1222 COVID-19 vaccine.

This clone was counted once. The chain carries TRBV3-1 (or the pseudogene TRBV3-2) and TRBJ1-1, with a possible D match to TRBD1 (6 bases). With 1 base removed from V and 0 bases from J, the gap between germline ends came to 9 bases. Germline CDR1 and CDR2: LGHDT and YNNKEL (reference sequence). This CDR3 is 15 amino acids long. CDR3 DNA sequence: TGTGCCAGCAGCCAAGCAGGGGCTGTGAACACTGAAGCTTTCTTT. Amino acids: CASSQAGAVNTEAFF.

This chain uses TRBV6-5 with TRBJ2-7; 10 nucleotides line up with TRBD2. CDR3 length equals 16 residues. CDR1 and CDR2 (germline): MNHEY, SVGAGI. Trimming took 1 base from V and 2 from J; bases not matched to a gene: 5. CDR3 in DNA: TGTGCCAGCAGTTACTTGCTAGCGGGGGTTCCCTACGAGCAGTACTTC. Residues: CASSYLLAGVPYEQYF.

The V call is TRBV7-2, the J call TRBJ1-5, with 7 bases aligning to TRBD1. Germline V lookup: CDR1 SGHTA, CDR2 FQGNSA. Unmatched junction bases numbered 9, after V lost 1 base and J lost 9 bases. CDR3 length: 15 residues. In DNA, the CDR3 is TGTGCCAGCAGCTTAGTGGGGACAGCACAATGGCCCCAGCATTTT. This sequence encodes CASSLVGTAQWPQHF. Full variable domain (rest looked up from reference TRBV7-2 and TRBJ1-5): GAGVSQSPSNKVTEKGKDVELRCDPISGHTALYWYRQSLGQGLEFLIYFQGNSAPDKSGLPSDRFSAERTGGSVSTLTIQRTQQEDSAVYLCASSLVGTAQWPQHFGDGTRLSIL.

This clone was recorded once. The chain is built from TRBV7-8 and TRBJ2-2, with D maybe TRBD1 (6 bases). V was trimmed by 4 bases and J by 6 bases, leaving 15 bases between them. CDR1 SGHVS and CDR2 FQNEAQ come from the germline V gene. This CDR3 has 15 residues. The CDR3 here is CASSSTGLRAGELFF. CDR3 coding DNA: TGTGCCAGCAGCTCAACAGGGTTAAGGGCCGGGGAGCTGTTTTTT.

This rearrangement joins TRBV4-3 to TRBJ2-5; TRBD1 agrees at 9 bases. The junction had 2 bases not matched to a gene; V was cut back by 3 bases and J by 6 bases. The CDR3 extends over 13 amino acids. Germline CDR1 is LGHNA and CDR2 is YSLEER. CDR3 sequence (DNA): TGCGCCAGCAGCCAGGGGACAGGGAAGACCCAGTACTTC. Translated: CASSQGTGKTQYF.

A note on this clone: A read error may account for a junction end that differs from germline. V usage is TRBV7-7 and J usage is TRBJ1-6; 10 nucleotides line up with TRBD1. Germline CDR1 and CDR2: SSHAT and FNYEAQ (reference sequence). CDR3 size: 22 residues. The CDR3 reads CASSLVKDGTGESVTYNSPLHF. The CDR3, as DNA: TGTGCTAGCAGCTTGGTGAAAGATGGGACAGGGGAATCAGTCACCTATAATTCACCCCTCCACTTT.

The chain is built from TRBV6-5 and TRBJ1-2; D unclear. With 4 bases removed from V and 12 bases from J, the gap between germline ends came to 15 bases. Germline CDR1 is MNHEY and CDR2 is SVGAGI. This CDR3 spans 12 amino acids. The CDR3 loop reads CASSSSGVVHTF. The CDR3 DNA reads as TGTGCCAGCAGTTCCTCAGGAGTGGTTCACACCTTC.

J is TRBJ1-1 and V is TRBV18, with D perhaps TRBD1 (5 bases). The germline gives CDR1 KGHSH, CDR2 LQKENI. The CDR3 loop spans 13 amino acids. Deletions cut 2 bases from V and 3 bases from J, with 7 bases between. DNA for the CDR3: TGTGCCAGCTCACCAGGGGGTGACACTGAAGCTTTCTTT. This codes for CASSPGGDTEAFF. Using reference TRBV18 and TRBJ1-1 for the parts outside the CDR3, the full variable domain is NAGVMQNPRHLVRRRGQEARLRCSPMKGHSHVYWYRQLPEEGLKFMVYLQKENIIDESGMPKERFSAEFPKEGPSILRIQQVVRGDSAAYFCASSPGGDTEAFFGQGTRLTVV.

V is TRBV19 and J is TRBJ1-6; D is perhaps TRBD1 (6 bases). V was shortened by 5 bases and J by 7 bases, with 15 bases between the two germline ends. The CDR3 contains 15 residues. Per germline, CDR1 LNHDA and CDR2 SQIVND (reference sequence). The CDR3 is CASSPGAGTNSPLHF. CDR3 DNA: TGTGCCAGTAGTCCGGGGGCGGGGACGAATTCACCCCTCCACTTT.

The chain carries TRBV2 and TRBJ1-2; 9 nucleotides line up with TRBD1. From germline, CDR1 is SNHLY and CDR2 FYNNEI. V shed 2 bases and J 3 bases; nucleotides not matched to a gene: 10. The CDR3 has 17 amino acids. The CDR3 coding sequence is TGTGCCAGCAGTGAATCCTACCCGGGACAGGGCTACTATGGCTACACCTTC. Amino acids: CASSESYPGQGYYGYTF.

This rearrangement joins TRBV10-1 to TRBJ2-1; the D gene is possibly TRBD2 (6 bases). The length of the CDR3 is 13 residues. With 6 bases removed from V and 9 bases from J, the gap between germline ends came to 15 bases. In germline, CDR1 is WNHNN, CDR2 SYGVQD (reference sequence). The CDR3 sequence is CASRAGGGSEQFF. The CDR3 nucleotides read TGCGCCAGCAGAGCTGGTGGGGGGTCTGAGCAGTTCTTC.

The CDR3 DNA reads TGTGCCAGCAGCCAGACTAGCCACGAGCAGTACTTC. It translates to CASSQTSHEQYF. This sequence joins TRBV3-1 (or the pseudogene TRBV3-2) and TRBJ2-7; 7 bases are a match to TRBD2. The CDR3 spans 12 residues. The V segment lost 3 bases and the J segment 5 bases; nucleotides outside the gene matches: 1. Germline CDR1 reads LGHDT; CDR2 reads YNNKEL (reference sequence).

The V gene is TRBV3-1 (or the pseudogene TRBV3-2), the J gene TRBJ1-1; 8 nucleotides match TRBD1. Germline V gene lookup returns CDR1 LGHDT and CDR2 YNNKEL (reference sequence). CDR3 length: 12 residues. Losses at the gene ends were 3 bases for V and 11 bases for J; bases not matched to a gene: 5. As DNA, the CDR3 is TGTGCCAGCAGCCAGGCAGGGGGCGCGGCTTTCTTT. Its protein is CASSQAGGAAFF.

This chain uses TRBV5-6 with TRBJ2-1, with TRBD2 matching over 11 bases. Per germline, CDR1 SGHDT and CDR2 YYEEEE. V lost 4 bases and J lost 16; bases outside the gene matches: 10. This CDR3 has 13 residues. CDR3 sequence: CASSRLAGTGYFF. The CDR3 DNA reads as TGTGCCAGCAGCCGACTAGCGGGGACTGGGTACTTCTTC.

The chain recombines TRBV19 with TRBJ2-3; D not certain. Trimming took 10 bases from V and 2 from J, leaving 7 bases between them. This CDR3 is built from 11 residues. Germline loops: CDR1 LNHDA, CDR2 SQIVND (reference sequence). The CDR3 DNA sequence: TGTGCCACCTACTACACAGATACGCAGTATTTT. Protein product: CATYYTDTQYF.

This clone was detected a few times. V gene TRBV4-1 combines with J gene TRBJ1-5; tentative D call: TRBD1 (5 bases). The CDR3 is 15 residues long. Germline V CDR1 and CDR2: MGHRA, YSYEKL. Between the trimmed V and J ends, which lost 7 bases and 0 bases, there was a span of 13 bases. Written as DNA, the CDR3 is TGCGCCAGCAAACGGGACGTTTATAGCAATCAGCCCCAGCATTTT. Its translation is CASKRDVYSNQPQHF.

CDR3 region: CASSLDAGANTEAFF. CDR3 coding DNA: TGTGCCAGCAGCTTAGATGCGGGCGCGAACACTGAAGCTTTCTTT. V and J are TRBV7-9 and TRBJ1-1; D not resolved. Germline CDR1 SEHNR, CDR2 FQNEAQ (reference sequence). Trimming shortened V by 1 base and J by 1 base, and 10 bases separated the two germline ends. The CDR3 extends over 15 amino acids.

The chain couples TRBV18 to TRBJ2-5, with D hard to call. V was cut by 1 base and J by 0 bases, with 9 bases left in between. CDR1 is KGHSH, CDR2 LQKENI, per germline. The CDR3 runs 15 residues. CDR3 protein: CASSPLAGDQETQYF. The CDR3 DNA follows: TGTGCCAGCTCACCACTAGCAGGAGACCAAGAGACCCAGTACTTC. Filled out from reference TRBV18 and TRBJ2-5, the complete variable domain reads NAGVMQNPRHLVRRRGQEARLRCSPMKGHSHVYWYRQLPEEGLKFMVYLQKENIIDESGMPKERFSAEFPKEGPSILRIQQVVRGDSAAYFCASSPLAGDQETQYFGPGTRLLVL.

The rearrangement uses TRBV5-1 and TRBJ2-5, with 8 bases fitting TRBD1. Germline CDR1 and CDR2: SGHRS and YFSETQ. The CDR3 spans 16 residues. V trimming: 0 bases; J trimming: 3 bases; junction bases outside the gene matches: 7. The CDR3 nucleotides read TGCGCCAGCAGCTTGGGAGACAGGGGTTTTGAAGAGACCCAGTACTTC. Translation: CASSLGDRGFEETQYF.

The chain has TRBV7-2 and TRBJ1-2; D is ambiguous. Looked up from germline, CDR1 is SGHTA and CDR2 is FQGNSA. The CDR3 has 13 amino acids. Trimming pared 3 bases from V and 11 bases from J, leaving 16 bases between. The CDR3 spells CASSLTSLAGYTF. CDR3 sequence (DNA): TGTGCCAGCAGCTTGACATCCCTTGCAGGTTACACCTTC.

This rearrangement joins TRBV6-2 or TRBV6-3 to TRBJ1-2; D unclear. The length of the CDR3 is 13 residues. V dropped 6 bases and J dropped 2 bases, with 10 bases sitting between them. Per the germline V gene, CDR1 is MNHEY and CDR2 is SVGEGT. DNA of the CDR3: TGTGCCAGCAGCAACGCAGTGAACTATGGCTACACCTTC. This codes for CASSNAVNYGYTF.

V gene TRBV19 combines with J gene TRBJ1-2; 7 bases fit TRBD1. V shed 10 bases, J shed 5 bases, and the junction held 4 bases outside the gene matches. Germline loops: CDR1 LNHDA, CDR2 SQIVND (reference sequence). The CDR3 is 11 amino acids. The chain's CDR3 is CATAGGYGYTF. The CDR3 nucleotides read TGTGCCACCGCAGGGGGGTATGGCTACACCTTC. Full variable domain (remainder filled in from reference TRBV19 and TRBJ1-2): DGGITQSPKYLFRKEGQNVTLSCEQNLNHDAMYWYRQDPGQGLRLIYYSQIVNDFQKGDIAEGYSVSREKKESFPLTVTSAQKNPTAFYLCATAGGYGYTFGSGTRLTVV.

This chain connects TRBV10-3 to TRBJ2-7; 12 bases fit TRBD2. Germline loops: CDR1 ENHRY, CDR2 SYGVKD. Germline trimming cut 10 bases from V and 2 bases from J; bases unmatched to any gene: 6. The CDR3 is made up of 14 amino acids. The CDR3 protein is CAKHPSGGAYEQYF. DNA for the CDR3: TGTGCCAAACATCCTAGCGGGGGGGCCTACGAGCAGTACTTC.

The rearrangement uses TRBV4-3 and TRBJ2-3, with D perhaps TRBD1 or TRBD2 (5 bases each). Trimming cost V 1 base and J 3 bases, with 11 bases left between them. This CDR3 is built from 15 residues. Germline V gene data show CDR1 as LGHNA and CDR2 as YSLEER. CDR3 residues: CASSQGGGRTDTQYF. The DNA of the CDR3 is TGCGCCAGCAGCCAAGGTGGGGGACGGACAGATACGCAGTATTTT.

The chain employs TRBV24-1 and TRBJ1-1; 7 bases align to TRBD1. The length of the CDR3 is 15 residues. V shed 1 base and J 5 bases; nucleotides not matched to a gene: 6. Germline CDR1 is KGHDR and CDR2 is SFDVKD. Here the CDR3 DNA reads TGTGCCACCAGTGATTTTTACAGGGGAGGGACTGAAGCTTTCTTT. Its translation: CATSDFYRGGTEAFF.